This passage covers 30 T cell receptor beta chains from one sample sequenced in a study of T cells after yellow fever vaccination. TCRdb recomputed calls from the 5' RACE reads with MiXCR, one row per CDR3 protein. This sample has about 260,000 distinct CDR3 sequences; roughly 5.6% occur once, and the top ten carry roughly 3.5%. Here the sequenced sample was CD4+ T cells sorted from PBMCs, taken on the day of the yellow fever booster vaccination. The receptors stem from a man younger than 35 who received the YFV17D yellow fever vaccine.

This clonotype has at least ten counts. CDR3 sequence: CASSLGFSEKLFF. In DNA form, the CDR3 reads TGCGCCAGCAGCTTGGGATTCAGTGAAAAACTGTTTTTT. The chain carries TRBV5-1 and TRBJ1-4; D ambiguous. The V gene's germline CDR1 is SGHRS and CDR2 YFSETQ. V was cut by 0 bases and J by 7 bases, with 7 bases left in between. The CDR3 totals 13 residues.

This clonotype came up a few times. V gene TRBV29-1 combines with J gene TRBJ1-6; 9 nucleotides match TRBD1. CDR1 is SQVTM, CDR2 ANQGSEA, per germline. The CDR3 runs 15 residues. J lost 9 bases, V lost 6 bases, and 12 bases had no gene match. CDR3 sequence (DNA): TGCAGCGTCCGGCTCGGGGACAGGGACGGTTCACCCCTCCACTTT. This translates into CSVRLGDRDGSPLHF.

This clonotype showed up many times. This chain links TRBV12-3 or TRBV12-4 with TRBJ2-5, with 9 nucleotides matching TRBD1. The CDR3 consists of 15 residues. V was pared by 7 bases and J by 1 base, with 7 bases of the junction left unmatched. As DNA, the CDR3 is TGTGCCAGCAAGAGACAGGGGGGTAGCCAAGAGACCCAGTACTTC. This encodes CASKRQGGSQETQYF.

At least ten counts were recorded for this clonotype. The chain carries TRBV5-1 and TRBJ1-2; D is uncertain. With 5 bases removed from V and 4 bases from J, the gap between germline ends came to 18 bases. Germline V gives CDR1 SGHRS, CDR2 YFSETQ. This CDR3 spans 15 amino acids. DNA of the CDR3: TGCGCCAGCAGGAACGGGCAGCCACGTAGCTATGGCTACACCTTC. This translates into CASRNGQPRSYGYTF.

This clonotype appeared many times. The chain is built from TRBV4-1 and TRBJ1-5, with TRBD1 as a possible D gene (6 bases). V dropped 5 bases and J dropped 2 bases, with 13 bases sitting between them. Looked up from germline, CDR1 is MGHRA and CDR2 is YSYEKL. The CDR3 loop spans 15 amino acids. Here the CDR3 reads CASSAGGGGNQPQHF. The CDR3, as DNA: TGCGCCAGCAGCGCAGGCGGGGGCGGCAATCAGCCCCAGCATTTT.

In this sample, this clonotype turned up many times. V is TRBV5-1 and J is TRBJ2-4; possibly TRBD1 for D (6 bases). The V end lost 6 bases, the J end lost 3 bases, and 16 bases lay between the germline ends. The CDR3 runs 15 residues. The germline V gene encodes CDR1 SGHRS and CDR2 YFSETQ. The DNA of the CDR3 is TGCGCCAGCACTCGCTCAGGGGCTGGCAAAAACATTCAGTACTTC. Encoded protein: CASTRSGAGKNIQYF.

This sequence joins TRBV6-2 or TRBV6-3 and TRBJ2-1, with 12 bases fitting TRBD2. Looked up from germline, CDR1 is MNHEY and CDR2 is SVGEGT. The CDR3 sequence is 14 residues long. Trimming took 5 bases from V and 10 from J; bases not matched to a gene: 6. CDR3 coding DNA: TGTGCCAGCAGTCTAGCGGGGGGGGGCCGGGAGCAGTTCTTC. Its translation: CASSLAGGGREQFF.

This clonotype occurred many times. The CDR3 loop reads CASSLTGGWSDTQYF. The CDR3 DNA follows: TGCGCCAGCAGCCTTACAGGGGGCTGGTCAGATACGCAGTATTTT. This chain connects TRBV5-1 to TRBJ2-3; 9 bases align to TRBD1. Trimming removed 4 bases from V and 4 bases from J; junction bases left unmatched: 7. The CDR3 is 15 amino acids. Germline CDR1 SGHRS, CDR2 YFSETQ.

In its sample, this clonotype was seen a few times. This chain connects TRBV12-3 or TRBV12-4 to TRBJ2-3; D may be TRBD1 (5 bases). Trimming pared 4 bases from V and 2 bases from J, leaving 22 bases between. The CDR3 sequence is 18 residues long. The CDR3 sequence is CASSSNRWGSGYTDTQYF. The DNA of the CDR3 is TGTGCCAGCAGTTCCAACCGGTGGGGCAGTGGATACACAGATACGCAGTATTTT.

The rearrangement joins TRBV12-3 or TRBV12-4 to TRBJ1-1, with 9 bases aligning to TRBD1. The CDR3 is 12 amino acids. V gave up 11 bases and J gave up 10 bases; unmatched junction bases: 11. The CDR3 sequence is CACRDRAMVAFF. The CDR3, as DNA: TGTGCCTGCCGGGACAGGGCAATGGTAGCTTTCTTT.

V is TRBV11-2 and J is TRBJ2-5, with D possibly being TRBD2 (6 bases). CDR1 is SGHAT, CDR2 FQNNGV, per germline. CDR3 length equals 15 residues. With 1 base removed from V and 5 bases from J, the gap between germline ends came to 14 bases. The CDR3 DNA sequence: TGTGCCAGCAGCTTAGTCTGGGGAGGAGAGGAGACCCAGTACTTC. Amino acids: CASSLVWGGEETQYF.

This clonotype was counted ten times or more. The J gene is TRBJ2-1, the V gene TRBV7-2; TRBD2 might be the D (6 bases). The CDR3 has 16 amino acids. Trimming took off 4 bases at V and 4 bases at J, with 17 bases between the two ends. CDR1 is SGHTA, CDR2 FQGNSA, per germline. The CDR3 sequence is CASSSNMWGGYNEQFF. In nucleotides, the CDR3 is TGTGCCAGCAGCTCGAATATGTGGGGAGGATACAATGAGCAGTTCTTC.

The rearrangement joins TRBV4-3 to TRBJ2-6; D ambiguous. Germline CDR1 reads LGHNA; CDR2 reads YSLEER. With 0 bases removed from V and 4 bases from J, the gap between germline ends came to 4 bases. There are 14 residues in the CDR3. The CDR3 loop is CASSQDPGANVLTF. CDR3 DNA: TGCGCCAGCAGCCAAGATCCAGGGGCCAACGTCCTGACTTTC.

This clonotype was seen at least ten times. The CDR3 loop reads CASRLAGDTGELFF. The CDR3 DNA reads TGTGCCAGCCGCCTAGCGGGGGACACCGGGGAGCTGTTTTTT. The V call is TRBV19, the J call TRBJ2-2; 10 positions agree with TRBD2. Germline lookup yields CDR1 LNHDA and CDR2 SQIVND (reference sequence). This CDR3 is 14 amino acids long. Unmatched junction bases numbered 4, after V lost 9 bases and J lost 3 bases.

The chain employs TRBV7-3 and TRBJ2-1; 7 positions match TRBD2. With V trimmed by 5 bases and J by 8 bases, 6 bases remained unmatched. CDR1 is SGHTA and CDR2 is FQGTGA in the germline V gene. This CDR3 has 13 residues. CDR3 nucleotides: TGTGCCAGCAGCCCGGGGGGAAAAGATGAGCAGTTCTTC. It encodes CASSPGGKDEQFF.

The J gene is TRBJ1-1, the V gene TRBV4-1; 7 positions agree with TRBD1. Germline-derived CDR1 and CDR2 are MGHRA and YSYEKL. The V and J ends lost 3 bases and 8 bases, in that order; junction bases with no gene match: 6. This CDR3 comprises 13 residues. The CDR3 DNA is TGCGCCAGCAGCCAGGTTACAGGGGTCGAAGCTTTCTTT. It specifies CASSQVTGVEAFF.

This clonotype has just a few counts. The chain joins TRBV6-5 to TRBJ1-2, with D possibly being TRBD1 (6 bases). Between the trimmed V and J ends, which lost 0 bases and 11 bases, there was a span of 13 bases. This CDR3 has 13 residues. The germline gives CDR1 MNHEY, CDR2 SVGAGI. The CDR3 here is CASSYSRYREYTF. CDR3 DNA sequence: TGTGCCAGCAGTTACTCTCGGTACAGGGAGTACACCTTC.

This clonotype showed up just a few times. The chain couples TRBV12-3 or TRBV12-4 to TRBJ2-3; 9 bases agree with TRBD2. The length of the CDR3 is 15 residues. V lost 3 bases and J lost 3; bases outside the gene matches: 4. CDR3 nucleotide sequence: TGTGCCAGCAGTTTGGGACTAGCAAGGACAGATACGCAGTATTTT. Amino acids: CASSLGLARTDTQYF.

This clonotype was picked up a small number of times. The chain carries TRBV7-2 and TRBJ1-1; D might be TRBD1 (5 bases). Germline CDR1 SGHTA, CDR2 FQGNSA. V was shortened by 5 bases and J by 11 bases, with 15 bases between the two germline ends. The CDR3 sequence is 12 residues long. CDR3 coding DNA: TGTGCCAGCAGCCGACCAGGACAACGCGCTTTCTTT. This gives the protein CASSRPGQRAFF.

Only a few counts were recorded for this clonotype. This chain links TRBV2 with TRBJ2-5; D is tentatively TRBD1 or TRBD2 (5 bases each). V was shortened by 9 bases and J by 3 bases, with 17 bases between the two germline ends. Germline-derived CDR1 and CDR2 are SNHLY and FYNNEI. The CDR3 loop spans 14 amino acids. The CDR3 sequence: CASGVRLGEETQYF. CDR3 nucleotides: TGTGCCAGTGGCGTCCGTTTGGGGGAAGAGACCCAGTACTTC.

This clonotype has a count of ten or more. The chain carries TRBV4-1 and TRBJ2-3, with a tentative D call TRBD1 (6 bases). Germline V gene sequence: CDR1 MGHRA, CDR2 YSYEKL. The ends were cut back, 4 bases at V and 2 bases at J, with 13 bases in the middle. The length of the CDR3 is 15 residues. As DNA, the CDR3 is TGCGCCAGCAGCCTTGTGTGGGGGCTCACAGATACGCAGTATTTT. Its translation is CASSLVWGLTDTQYF.

This clonotype has more than one count but fewer than ten. CDR3 nucleotides: TGTGCCAGCAGCAGATTCGCGATACAAGAGACCCAGTACTTC. Encoded protein: CASSRFAIQETQYF. The rearrangement links TRBV11-2 to TRBJ2-5; D is undetermined. The V end was cut by 5 bases, the J end by 2 bases, with 12 bases between. The CDR3 totals 14 residues. Looked up from germline, CDR1 is SGHAT and CDR2 is FQNNGV.

The CDR3 protein is CASSQSFDGSDQPQHF. CDR3 nucleotide sequence: TGTGCCAGCAGCCAATCCTTCGATGGGTCTGATCAGCCCCAGCATTTT. The chain couples TRBV4-2 to TRBJ1-5; D not certain. From germline, CDR1 is LGHNA and CDR2 YNFKEQ. V was clipped by 2 bases and J by 5 bases, with 16 bases between them. The CDR3 totals 16 residues.

This clonotype was observed a few times. The chain uses TRBV6-6 and TRBJ2-7; no firm D call. Germline V CDR1 and CDR2: MNHNY, SVGAGI (reference sequence). Trimming took off 4 bases at V and 2 bases at J, with 9 bases between the two ends. The CDR3 consists of 13 residues. CDR3: CASSLEQPYEQYF. Here the CDR3 DNA reads TGTGCCAGCAGTTTGGAACAACCCTACGAGCAGTACTTC.

This chain joins TRBV6-5 and TRBJ2-1; 9 bases are shared with TRBD2. The CDR3 covers 15 residues. In germline, CDR1 is MNHEY, CDR2 SVGAGI. The junction had 5 bases not matched to a gene; V was cut back by 6 bases and J by 2 bases. Here the CDR3 reads CASRRAGGTYNEQFF. The CDR3 region has the DNA TGTGCCAGCAGGCGAGCGGGGGGCACCTACAATGAGCAGTTCTTC.

The chain uses TRBV6-5 and TRBJ2-7; weak D call: TRBD1 (5 bases). The germline V and J ends were trimmed by 6 bases and 11 bases, with 23 bases remaining between them. The CDR3 is 14 residues long. From germline, CDR1 is MNHEY and CDR2 SVGAGI. This CDR3 is CASRAIDQGSKEYF. CDR3 coding DNA: TGTGCCAGCAGGGCGATCGATCAGGGTTCCAAGGAGTACTTC.

The chain couples TRBV2 to TRBJ2-5; unclear D gene. The CDR3 consists of 13 residues. Between the trimmed V and J ends, which lost 5 bases and 5 bases, there was a span of 12 bases. Per the germline V gene, CDR1 is SNHLY and CDR2 is FYNNEI. The DNA for the CDR3 is TGTGCCAGCAGTTACCTAAGACTCGAGACCCAGTACTTC. Amino acid sequence: CASSYLRLETQYF.

There are many counts of this clonotype. V gene TRBV5-1 combines with J gene TRBJ2-1; D is possibly TRBD1 (6 bases). This CDR3 contains 13 residues. Trimming took 4 bases from V and 5 from J, leaving 10 bases between them. Germline CDR1 is SGHRS and CDR2 is YFSETQ. The CDR3 nucleotides are TGCGCCAGCAGCCAAGGACAGAACAATGAGCAGTTCTTC. This translates into CASSQGQNNEQFF.

The sample holds a few counts of this clonotype. V usage is TRBV9 and J usage is TRBJ2-2; 7 bases match TRBD2. The junction had 4 bases not matched to a gene; V was cut back by 2 bases and J by 6 bases. CDR1 is SGDLS, CDR2 YYNGEE, per germline. The CDR3 runs 14 residues. CDR3 nucleotides: TGTGCCAGCAGCGTGGGAGGGTTCGCCGGGGAGCTGTTTTTT. It codes for CASSVGGFAGELFF.

This clonotype was found a few times. The chain couples TRBV6-5 to TRBJ1-6, with a possible D match to TRBD1 (6 bases). Germline-derived CDR1 and CDR2 are MNHEY and SVGAGI. The CDR3 contains 17 residues. Trimming took off 7 bases at V and 4 bases at J, with 20 bases between the two ends. The CDR3 loop is CASKKRETGKYNSPLHF. The CDR3 DNA reads as TGTGCCAGCAAAAAGCGGGAGACAGGAAAGTATAATTCACCCCTCCACTTT.